These T cell receptor beta chains were read from a single sample in a study of metastatic and nonmetastatic thyroid tumors. Via MiXCR, TCRdb re-called the PCR reads. The sample consists of about 30,000 clones, around 4% of them appearing once. Sequenced material: blood. The receptors were sampled from a female donor with papillary thyroid cancer or a benign thyroid nodule (not recorded which). Some clones in this sample may be carry-over from other donors' samples. CDR3s include the opening cysteine and the closing phenylalanine or tryptophan. The D gene is left open where the match is weak.

J: TRBJ2-1; D: NA; V: TRBV15; length: 14; CDR3: CATSRDLAGNEQFF
J: TRBJ2-3; D: NA; V: TRBV6-1; length: 16; CDR3: CASKASGRGLTDTQYF
J: TRBJ2-3; D: TRBD1; V: TRBV6-2/TRBV6-3; length: 16; CDR3: CASRLGGQPSTDTQYF
J: TRBJ2-3; D: NA; V: TRBV6-1; length: 12; CDR3: CASRESTDTQYF
J: TRBJ2-5; D: NA; V: TRBV2; length: 12; CDR3: CASKRLAETQYF
J: TRBJ2-5; D: NA; V: TRBV10-3; length: 14; CDR3: CAISESGGQETQYF
J: TRBJ2-3; D: TRBD2; V: TRBV11-2; length: 19; CDR3: CASSLEAGTSGLSTDTQYF
J: TRBJ1-3; D: NA; V: TRBV5-1; length: 16; CDR3: CASSVGHPSSGNTIYF
J: TRBJ2-7; D: NA; V: TRBV10-3; length: 13; CDR3: CAQGAPLAYEQYF
J: TRBJ1-5; D: NA; V: TRBV18; length: 18; CDR3: CASSPTSHGFGGNQPQHF
J: TRBJ2-7; D: TRBD2; V: TRBV11-3; length: 13; CDR3: CASSLLAGDEQYF
J: TRBJ1-1; D: NA; V: TRBV12-3/TRBV12-4; length: 15; CDR3: CASSTPGRANTEAFF
J: TRBJ1-2; D: NA; V: TRBV7-2; length: 15; CDR3: CASILALPVQRGYTF
J: TRBJ2-7; D: NA; V: TRBV5-1; length: 14; CDR3: CASSLAGAGYEQYF
J: TRBJ2-1; D: TRBD2; V: TRBV20-1; length: 17; CDR3: CSAGGTSGVSSYNEQFF
J: TRBJ2-3; D: NA; V: TRBV5-1; length: 14; CDR3: CASRIGSVEDTQYF
J: TRBJ1-5; D: NA; V: TRBV15; length: 17; CDR3: CATNRDIVRAAGQPHHF
J: TRBJ1-1; D: TRBD1; V: TRBV6-1; length: 13; CDR3: CASTGTDNTEAFF
J: TRBJ1-2; D: NA; V: TRBV30; length: 11; CDR3: CASANGPGYTF
J: TRBJ1-2; D: NA; V: TRBV5-8; length: 15; CDR3: CASSFSRQAESGYTF
J: TRBJ2-7; D: NA; V: TRBV28; length: 11; CDR3: CASSFGYEQYF
J: TRBJ1-5; D: NA; V: TRBV19; length: 15; CDR3: CASSLTSGSYQPQHF
J: TRBJ2-5; D: NA; V: TRBV11-2; length: 15; CDR3: CASSLGRHPQETQYF
J: TRBJ2-7; D: NA; V: TRBV20-1; length: 16; CDR3: CSANGGRRGSSYEQYF
J: TRBJ1-1; D: TRBD1; V: TRBV18; length: 15; CDR3: CASSTGTGANTEAFF
J: TRBJ2-6; D: NA; V: TRBV6-2/TRBV6-3; length: 13; CDR3: CASSSSGANVLTF
J: TRBJ1-2; D: NA; V: TRBV6-2/TRBV6-3; length: 15; CDR3: CASTETWDISYGYTF
J: TRBJ2-7; D: TRBD1; V: TRBV10-3; length: 13; CDR3: CAISPGQGAEQYF
J: TRBJ1-2; D: TRBD1; V: TRBV19; length: 16; CDR3: CASSSTRDRINYGYTF
J: TRBJ2-1; D: NA; V: TRBV2; length: 17; CDR3: CASSHPMGGVPDNEQFF
J: TRBJ2-3; D: TRBD1; V: TRBV12-3/TRBV12-4; length: 17; CDR3: CASSYRKGAPESDTQYF